These 25 T cell receptor beta chains were all obtained from the same sample, sequenced in a study of glioma-infiltrating T cells. The iRepertoire nested amplicon-rescue multiplex PCR amplified TCR alpha and beta CDR3s from RNA. TCRdb reprocessed the multiplex PCR reads via MiXCR and lists one record per CDR3 protein. The table shows about 190,000 distinct CDR3 sequences, with around 32% occurring only once. The sequencing input was glioma tissue, nonneoplastic brain tissue, or PBMCs (not recorded which). The receptors derive from a human donor with low-grade glioma or glioblastoma, undergoing nonglioma brain surgery, or in good health (not recorded which).

This clonotype was seen repeatedly, ten times or more. The chain couples TRBV5-4 to TRBJ2-7; possibly TRBD2 for D (6 bases). Germline values: CDR1 SGHNT, CDR2 YYREEE (reference sequence). CDR3 size: 15 residues. With 0 bases removed from V and 2 bases from J, the gap between germline ends came to 12 bases. In DNA, the CDR3 is TGTGCCAGCAGCTTGGATAGCGGAGGCACCTACGAGCAGTACTTC. It encodes CASSLDSGGTYEQYF.

The chain joins TRBV6-5 to TRBJ1-5; weak D call: TRBD1 (5 bases). Germline V lookup: CDR1 MNHEY, CDR2 SVGAGI. This CDR3 spans 14 amino acids. V was shortened by 4 bases and J by 3 bases, with 10 bases between the two germline ends. The CDR3 region is CASSWGNINQPQHF. The CDR3 coding sequence is TGTGCCAGCAGTTGGGGCAATATCAATCAGCCCCAGCATTTT.

There are many counts of this clonotype. The chain has TRBV14 and TRBJ1-1; no clear D gene. Germline V CDR1 and CDR2: SGHDN, FVKESK. Trimming took 4 bases from V and 8 from J, leaving 14 bases between them. The CDR3 totals 13 residues. CDR3 DNA: TGTGCCAGCAGCCCCTACGTCGGTCGCGAAGCTTTCTTT. Encoded protein: CASSPYVGREAFF.

This clonotype was picked up many times. V usage is TRBV7-2 and J usage is TRBJ2-3, with 9 bases that match TRBD2. Germline V gene sequence: CDR1 SGHTA, CDR2 FQGNSA. Germline trimming cut 5 bases from V and 0 bases from J; bases unmatched to any gene: 6. This CDR3 contains 16 residues. The CDR3 region has the DNA TGTGCCAGCAGCCCCATAGGGACTAGCAGCACAGATACGCAGTATTTT. The encoded protein is CASSPIGTSSTDTQYF.

This clonotype was seen only once. This could be a read error, since a much larger clone is one nucleotide away. The rearrangement links TRBV5-1 to TRBJ2-7; tentatively, D is TRBD2 (6 bases). Looked up from germline, CDR1 is SGHRS and CDR2 is YFSETQ. The CDR3 contains 14 residues. The CDR3 here is CASSYVGSSYEQHF. CDR3 in DNA: TGCGCCAGCAGCTATGTCGGGAGCTCCTACGAGCAGCACTTC.

The chain recombines TRBV6-1 with TRBJ1-6; the match to TRBD1 covers 7 bases. The junction had 14 bases not matched to a gene; V was cut back by 5 bases and J by 10 bases. Germline V gene data show CDR1 as MNHNS and CDR2 as SASEGT. The length of the CDR3 is 16 residues. This CDR3 reads CASSSLSGQKNSPLHF. The CDR3 DNA reads as TGTGCCAGCAGTTCATTGTCGGGACAGAAGAACTCACCCCTCCACTTT.

This rearrangement joins TRBV7-6 to TRBJ1-4, with TRBD1 as a possible D gene (6 bases). Trimming took 5 bases from V and 7 from J, leaving 20 bases between them. The CDR3 runs to 16 residues. In germline, CDR1 is SGHVS, CDR2 FNYEAQ. In DNA, the CDR3 is TGTGCCAGCAGCGCCACTTTCGGGGGCGGGGGTGAAAAACTGTTTTTT. Amino acid sequence: CASSATFGGGGEKLFF.

The table lists this clonotype with many counts. The chain uses TRBV7-2 and TRBJ1-3; unclear D gene. This CDR3 comprises 16 residues. Deletions cut 2 bases from V and 3 bases from J, with 14 bases between. The germline V gene has CDR1 SGHTA and CDR2 FQGNSA. The CDR3 region has the DNA TGTGCCAGCAGCTTACCACCGGGAGGGATTGGAAACACCATATATTTT. It translates to CASSLPPGGIGNTIYF.

The chain employs TRBV4-1 and TRBJ2-7, with 9 bases that match TRBD2. Germline CDR1 reads MGHRA; CDR2 reads YSYEKL. V gave up 0 bases and J gave up 7 bases; unmatched junction bases: 7. This CDR3 is 15 amino acids long. The CDR3 nucleotides read TGCGCCAGCAGCCAAGAAGACGGGACTAGCAATGAGCAGTACTTC. As protein: CASSQEDGTSNEQYF.

This clonotype has just a few counts. This clone may be a read error of a much larger clone one base away. The chain uses TRBV15 and TRBJ1-1; 10 bases line up with TRBD1. The germline CDR1 and CDR2 sequences are LNHNV and YYDKDF (reference sequence). CDR3 length equals 16 residues. The CDR3 coding sequence is TGTGCCACCAGCAGAGCTCGGGACAGGGGAGGGCCCGAAGCTTCCTTT. Protein sequence: CATSRARDRGGPEASF. The full variable domain, its missing parts supplied by reference TRBV15 and TRBJ1-1, is DAMVIQNPRYQVTQFGKPVTLSCSQTLNHNVMYWYQQKSSQAPKLLFHYYDKDFNNEADTPDNFQSRRPNTSFCFLDIRSPGLGDTAMYLCATSRARDRGGPEASFGQGTRLTVV.

This clonotype was counted ten times or more. This chain uses TRBV20-1 with TRBJ2-1; TRBD2 agrees at 7 bases. Germline CDR1 DFQATT, CDR2 SNEGSKA (reference sequence). The trim removed 5 bases at V and 5 bases at J, leaving 9 bases unmatched. This CDR3 is 14 amino acids long. The CDR3 sequence: CSALIRDYHNEQFF. The DNA for the CDR3 is TGCAGTGCTCTCATCCGGGACTACCACAATGAGCAGTTCTTC.

This clonotype occurred many times. The V and J genes are TRBV2 and TRBJ1-5; 9 bases agree with TRBD1. V shed 7 bases and J 6 bases; nucleotides not matched to a gene: 7. This CDR3 contains 14 residues. Germline loops: CDR1 SNHLY, CDR2 FYNNEI. CDR3 sequence reads: CASNMGTGSQPQHF. The DNA of the CDR3 is TGTGCCAGCAATATGGGGACAGGGAGTCAGCCCCAGCATTTT.

This clonotype was found many times. V gene TRBV30 combines with J gene TRBJ1-2; D gene unclear. V shed 0 bases and J shed 4 bases, with 3 bases lying between them. Germline V gene lookup returns CDR1 GTSNPN and CDR2 SVGIG (reference sequence). CDR3 length: 11 amino acids. CDR3 DNA sequence: TGTGCCTGGAGTGTCGGCTATGGCTACACCTTC. Residues: CAWSVGYGYTF.

There are many counts of this clonotype. The chain links TRBV6-1 to TRBJ1-1; 7 positions match TRBD1. After removal of 5 bases from V and 5 bases from J, the junction contained 5 bases not matched to a gene. Germline V CDR1 and CDR2: MNHNS, SASEGT. The CDR3 sequence is 13 residues long. DNA for the CDR3: TGTGCCAGCAGTTTCCCACAGGGGACTGAAGCTTTCTTT. Its protein product is CASSFPQGTEAFF.

The chain has TRBV4-1 and TRBJ2-3, with 9 bases aligning to TRBD2. CDR1 is MGHRA, CDR2 YSYEKL, per germline. With V trimmed by 3 bases and J by 1 base, 5 bases remained unmatched. This CDR3 is built from 16 residues. The CDR3 region is CASSHPSGMGTDTQYF. The CDR3 nucleotides are TGCGCCAGCAGCCATCCTAGCGGGATGGGCACAGATACGCAGTATTTT.

The sample holds a few counts of this clonotype. The V call is TRBV30, the J call TRBJ2-7; D remains unclear. The CDR3 consists of 11 residues. Germline loops: CDR1 GTSNPN, CDR2 SVGIG (reference sequence). The V end lost 8 bases, the J end lost 4 bases, and 12 bases lay between the germline ends. CDR3 nucleotides: TGTGCCGCTAAGACGGGTTACGAGCAGTACTTC. Its translation is CAAKTGYEQYF.

The V gene is TRBV7-2, the J gene TRBJ2-7; either TRBD1 or TRBD2 may fit D (5 bases each). From germline, CDR1 is SGHTA and CDR2 FQGNSA. This CDR3 has 14 residues. V was trimmed by 9 bases and J by 2 bases, leaving 17 bases between them. The CDR3 DNA is TGTGCCAGAAGCACCGGGACGACCCCCTACGAGCAGTACTTC. This translates into CARSTGTTPYEQYF.

Regarding this clonotype: The CDR3 does not end in the conserved phenylalanine or tryptophan, so this is likely a read error. The chain recombines TRBV19 with TRBJ1-2; TRBD1 is a possible D gene (6 bases). V was clipped by 5 bases and J by 2 bases, with 12 bases between them. The CDR3 runs 14 residues. Germline CDR1 and CDR2: LNHDA and SQIVND (reference sequence). In DNA, the CDR3 is TGTGCCAGTAGTCTCTTACAGGGAAACTATGGCTACACCCTC. Its translation is CASSLLQGNYGYTL.

The chain couples TRBV6-1 to TRBJ1-1; D is unclear. This CDR3 comprises 13 residues. Germline-derived CDR1 and CDR2 are MNHNS and SASEGT. V gave up 8 bases and J gave up 1 base, with 11 bases separating them. CDR3 sequence reads: CASAPPQNTEAFF. The CDR3 DNA sequence: TGTGCCAGCGCCCCCCCGCAGAACACTGAAGCTTTCTTT.

This clonotype has at least ten counts. The chain recombines TRBV19 with TRBJ2-7; 9 bases match TRBD1. CDR3 length: 15 amino acids. V was clipped by 7 bases and J by 3 bases; unmatched bases: 10. Germline V CDR1 and CDR2: LNHDA, SQIVND (reference sequence). CDR3 nucleotides: TGTGCCAGTACCCTCAGGGGACAGGGATTCTACGAGCAGTACTTC. Protein: CASTLRGQGFYEQYF.

This clonotype has ten or more counts. The chain recombines TRBV29-1 with TRBJ1-1; no reliable D call. Germline V gene data show CDR1 as SQVTM and CDR2 as ANQGSEA. The CDR3 contains 14 residues. The V end was cut by 4 bases, the J end by 6 bases, with 18 bases between. Here the CDR3 DNA reads TGCAGCGTTGTGGTCAGAACGGCGTTCGCTGAAGCTTTCTTT. It translates to CSVVVRTAFAEAFF.

This clonotype was picked up many times. V and J are TRBV12-3 or TRBV12-4 and TRBJ1-1; D is ambiguous. V was clipped by 0 bases and J by 1 base, with 6 bases between them. The CDR3 has 14 residues. CDR3 loop: CASSLAGRNTEAFF. CDR3 DNA sequence: TGTGCCAGCAGTTTAGCGGGCCGGAACACTGAAGCTTTCTTT.

In its sample, this clonotype was seen a few times. The rearrangement links TRBV2 to TRBJ1-4; no firm D call. Germline lookup yields CDR1 SNHLY and CDR2 FYNNEI. The length of the CDR3 is 13 residues. The ends were cut back, 7 bases at V and 8 bases at J, with 14 bases in the middle. CDR3 amino acids: CASNRLPREKLFF. CDR3 in DNA: TGTGCCAGCAACCGGTTACCCCGCGAAAAACTGTTTTTT.

This chain connects TRBV27 to TRBJ2-1, with unresolved D. V shed 5 bases and J shed 10 bases, with 18 bases lying between them. This CDR3 is 14 amino acids long. The germline V gene has CDR1 MNHEY and CDR2 SMNVEV (reference sequence). This CDR3 is CASSPQLVSYEQFF. The CDR3, as DNA: TGTGCCAGCAGTCCTCAACTGGTCTCCTACGAGCAGTTCTTC.

V usage is TRBV4-3 and J usage is TRBJ2-1, with 8 bases identical to TRBD2. Germline lookup yields CDR1 LGHNA and CDR2 YSLEER. The CDR3 runs 23 residues. V gave up 2 bases and J gave up 2 bases; unmatched junction bases: 26. The CDR3: CASSQQLGGFYRLKREPYNEQFF. The CDR3, as DNA: TGCGCCAGCAGCCAACAACTGGGGGGATTTTACCGCCTAAAGCGGGAGCCCTACAATGAGCAGTTCTTC.